The TCR beta chain under discussion was sequenced for a study of blood T cell repertoires in COVID-19. The assay was immunoSEQ multiplex PCR, and TCRdb's table has in-frame clones only and misses some. Among 150,000 to 200,000 clones, approximately 90% were seen once, and the ten largest hold 4.4%. With 8 bases removed from V and 8 bases from J, the gap between germline ends came to 13 bases. There are 12 residues in the CDR3. The germline CDR1 and CDR2 sequences are MGHDK and SYGVNS. The material sequenced was peripheral blood. The rearrangement uses TRBV25-1 and TRBJ2-1, with TRBD1 as a possible D gene (5 bases). This clonotype originated in a human donor in a cohort sampled during active COVID-19. The CDR3 spells CASGRQFHEQFF. The CDR3 region has the DNA TGTGCCAGCGGACGACAGTTCCATGAGCAGTTCTTC.